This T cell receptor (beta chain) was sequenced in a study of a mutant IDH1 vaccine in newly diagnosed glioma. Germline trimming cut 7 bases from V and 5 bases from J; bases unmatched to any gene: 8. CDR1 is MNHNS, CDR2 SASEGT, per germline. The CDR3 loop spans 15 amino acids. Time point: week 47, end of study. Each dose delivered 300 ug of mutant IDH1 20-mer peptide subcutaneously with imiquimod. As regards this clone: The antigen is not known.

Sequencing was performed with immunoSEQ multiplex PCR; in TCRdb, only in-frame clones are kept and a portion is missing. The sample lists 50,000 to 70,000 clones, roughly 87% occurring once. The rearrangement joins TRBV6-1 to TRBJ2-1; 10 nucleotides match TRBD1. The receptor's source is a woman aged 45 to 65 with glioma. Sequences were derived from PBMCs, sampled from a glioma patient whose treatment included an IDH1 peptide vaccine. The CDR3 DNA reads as TGTGCCAGCACCCGGCGGGACAGGGGACACAATGAGCAGTTCTTC. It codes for CASTRRDRGHNEQFF.